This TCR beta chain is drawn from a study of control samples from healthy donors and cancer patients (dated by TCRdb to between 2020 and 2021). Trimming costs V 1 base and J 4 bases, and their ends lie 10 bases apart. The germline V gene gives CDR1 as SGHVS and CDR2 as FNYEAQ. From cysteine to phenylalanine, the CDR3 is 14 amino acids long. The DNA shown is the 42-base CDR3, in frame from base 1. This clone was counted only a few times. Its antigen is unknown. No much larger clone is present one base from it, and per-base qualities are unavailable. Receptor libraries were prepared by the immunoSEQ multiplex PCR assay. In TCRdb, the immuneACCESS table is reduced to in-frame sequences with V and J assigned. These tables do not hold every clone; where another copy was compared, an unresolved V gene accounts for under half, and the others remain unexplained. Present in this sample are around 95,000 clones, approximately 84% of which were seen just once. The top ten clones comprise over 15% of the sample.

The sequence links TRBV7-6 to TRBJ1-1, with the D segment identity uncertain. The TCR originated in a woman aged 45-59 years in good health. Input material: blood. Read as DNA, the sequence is TGTGCCAGCAGCTTAGGATGGGGAGGCACTGAAGCTTTCTTT. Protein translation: CASSLGWGGTEAFF.